A single sample gave rise to the 17 T cell receptor beta chains below, sequenced in a study of T cell responses to AZD1222 COVID-19 vaccine. Only in-frame clones appear in the TCRdb table, and some are missing; sequencing was by immunoSEQ multiplex PCR. The table lists around 44,000 clones, 80% to 90% of them singletons. The source was peripheral blood, collected 28 days after the second AZD1222 dose. These receptors were collected from an adult who received the AZD1222 COVID-19 vaccine.

The chain recombines TRBV5-1 with TRBJ2-2; no clear D. Germline V lookup: CDR1 SGHRS, CDR2 YFSETQ. V gave up 6 bases and J gave up 1 base, with 10 bases separating them. The CDR3 consists of 14 residues. The CDR3 is CASMLEVNTGELFF. Written as DNA, the CDR3 is TGCGCCAGCATGTTGGAAGTGAACACCGGGGAGCTGTTTTTT.

This clone appeared once. This chain joins TRBV6-5 and TRBJ1-1; 8 bases agree with TRBD1. Germline lookup yields CDR1 MNHEY and CDR2 SVGAGI. V dropped 11 bases and J dropped 1; count of bases not matched to a gene: 6. The CDR3 is made up of 13 amino acids. CDR3 nucleotide sequence: TGTGCCGCCTCTGGGACAGGGAACACTGAAGCTTTCTTT. It is translated as CAASGTGNTEAFF.

This sequence joins TRBV28 and TRBJ2-7; 7 bases align to TRBD1. Looked up from germline, CDR1 is MDHEN and CDR2 is SYDVKM. V lost 5 bases and J lost 3; bases outside the gene matches: 7. This CDR3 comprises 14 residues. CDR3 sequence reads: CASSDGQAYYEQYF. CDR3 DNA sequence: TGTGCCAGCAGTGACGGACAGGCCTACTACGAGCAGTACTTC.

This clone turned up a few times. V and J are TRBV20-1 and TRBJ1-5, with TRBD1 as a possible D gene (5 bases). In germline, CDR1 is DFQATT, CDR2 SNEGSKA (reference sequence). Trimming removed 3 bases from V and 4 bases from J, with 13 bases in between. The CDR3 covers 14 residues. The CDR3, as DNA: TGCAGTGCTAGTGAGGGGCGAGGGAATCAGCCCCAGCATTTT. The encoded protein is CSASEGRGNQPQHF.

This clone occurred once. The chain joins TRBV4-3 to TRBJ1-4, with 7 bases identical to TRBD1. V lost 3 bases and J lost 8; bases outside the gene matches: 12. This CDR3 has 16 amino acids. The V gene's germline CDR1 is LGHNA and CDR2 YSLEER. The CDR3: CASSQSWQGVSEKLFF. The CDR3 nucleotides read TGCGCCAGCAGCCAGTCATGGCAGGGGGTATCGGAAAAACTGTTTTTT.

The chain recombines TRBV5-1 with TRBJ2-1; maybe TRBD1 (5 bases). This CDR3 contains 13 residues. The V gene's germline CDR1 is SGHRS and CDR2 YFSETQ. V was shortened by 4 bases and J by 7 bases, with 12 bases between the two germline ends. This CDR3 reads CASSDPRGNEQFF. In nucleotides, the CDR3 is TGCGCCAGCAGCGATCCTAGGGGTAATGAGCAGTTCTTC.

There are a few counts of this clone. This chain links TRBV11-2 with TRBJ2-6; D is undetermined. The V end was cut by 5 bases, the J end by 1 base, with 18 bases between. Germline V gene lookup returns CDR1 SGHAT and CDR2 FQNNGV. The CDR3 length is 18 residues. Here the CDR3 DNA reads TGTGCCAGCAGCGACATGGCCAGCGCCGATTCTGGGGCCAACGTCCTGACTTTC. It translates to CASSDMASADSGANVLTF.

The chain links TRBV19 to TRBJ2-2; TRBD1 matches at 8 bases. The CDR3 is 13 residues long. Germline assignment: CDR1 LNHDA and CDR2 SQIVND (reference sequence). The V and J ends lost 5 bases and 7 bases, in that order; junction bases with no gene match: 3. CDR3 sequence reads: CASSDRGVGELFF. The DNA of the CDR3 is TGTGCCAGTAGTGACAGGGGCGTCGGGGAGCTGTTTTTT.

The rearrangement joins TRBV19 to TRBJ1-5; 7 nucleotides align to TRBD1. The CDR3 extends over 16 amino acids. Germline CDR1 reads LNHDA; CDR2 reads SQIVND (reference sequence). V shed 4 bases, J shed 0 bases, and the junction held 6 bases outside the gene matches. Here the CDR3 reads CASSTQQGVSNQPQHF. DNA of the CDR3: TGTGCCAGTAGTACCCAGCAGGGGGTTAGCAATCAGCCCCAGCATTTT.

V and J are TRBV25-1 and TRBJ1-2; D unclear. The ends were cut back, 8 bases at V and 5 bases at J, with 15 bases in the middle. Germline values: CDR1 MGHDK, CDR2 SYGVNS. The CDR3 length is 13 residues. The CDR3 loop is CASSHVGWYGYTF. CDR3 nucleotide sequence: TGTGCCAGCTCCCACGTAGGGTGGTATGGCTACACCTTC.

The V gene is TRBV28, the J gene TRBJ2-3; no reliable D call. Germline CDR1 is MDHEN and CDR2 is SYDVKM. CDR3 length: 13 amino acids. Between the trimmed V and J ends, which lost 3 bases and 1 base, there was a span of 5 bases. The CDR3 DNA sequence: TGTGCCAGCAGTTTGTACGGCACAGATACGCAGTATTTT. Translating it yields CASSLYGTDTQYF.

The rearrangement links TRBV6-5 to TRBJ2-7; no firm D call. The CDR3 is 10 residues long. From germline, CDR1 is MNHEY and CDR2 SVGAGI. V shed 6 bases and J shed 3 bases, with 3 bases lying between them. The CDR3 region is CASSNYEQYF. CDR3 DNA: TGTGCCAGCAGCAACTACGAGCAGTACTTC.

The chain uses TRBV30 and TRBJ1-1; possible D gene TRBD1, 5 bases. Germline assignment: CDR1 GTSNPN and CDR2 SVGIG (reference sequence). The CDR3 is made up of 14 amino acids. The ends were cut back, 8 bases at V and 4 bases at J, with 20 bases in the middle. The CDR3 protein is CAIQSGSKSTEAFF. CDR3 coding DNA: TGTGCCATCCAGTCAGGGAGTAAAAGCACTGAAGCTTTCTTT.

V usage is TRBV15 and J usage is TRBJ2-1; no firm D call. Trimming took 3 bases from V and 3 from J, leaving 6 bases between them. The CDR3 sequence is 13 residues long. Germline values: CDR1 LNHNV, CDR2 YYDKDF (reference sequence). The CDR3 spells CATSSWFYNEQFF. The CDR3 DNA is TGTGCCACCAGCAGTTGGTTCTACAATGAGCAGTTCTTC. The whole variable domain, remainder taken from reference TRBV15 and TRBJ2-1, is DAMVIQNPRYQVTQFGKPVTLSCSQTLNHNVMYWYQQKSSQAPKLLFHYYDKDFNNEADTPDNFQSRRPNTSFCFLDIRSPGLGDTAMYLCATSSWFYNEQFFGPGTRLTVL.

The J gene is TRBJ1-5, the V gene TRBV11-2; tentative D call: TRBD1 (5 bases). This CDR3 is 15 amino acids long. Trimming removed 5 bases from V and 0 bases from J, with 11 bases in between. Germline CDR1 and CDR2: SGHAT and FQNNGV. CDR3 DNA sequence: TGTGCCAGCAGCAAAGGACACCGTAGCAATCAGCCCCAGCATTTT. It yields the protein CASSKGHRSNQPQHF.

This clone was counted once. J is TRBJ1-2 and V is TRBV4-2; no clear D. CDR1 and CDR2 (germline): LGHNA, YNFKEQ. This CDR3 has 14 amino acids. V dropped 1 base and J dropped 2 bases, with 8 bases sitting between them. CDR3 in DNA: TGTGCCAGCAGCCAAGCCAGTTACAACTATGGCTACACCTTC. Encoded protein: CASSQASYNYGYTF.

This sequence joins TRBV18 and TRBJ2-7; 8 positions agree with TRBD2. V dropped 4 bases and J dropped 3; count of bases not matched to a gene: 5. CDR3 size: 14 residues. Germline values: CDR1 KGHSH, CDR2 LQKENI. This CDR3 is CASSLSGVGYEQYF. In DNA, the CDR3 is TGTGCCAGCTCACTTAGCGGGGTCGGCTACGAGCAGTACTTC.